This is a list of T cell receptor beta chains from one sample in a study of T cell repertoires in cytomegalovirus infection. TCRdb recomputed calls from the reads with MiXCR, one row per CDR3 protein. Among 680,000 or so distinct CDR3 sequences listed, under 40% were seen once. Sample: PBMCs. The receptors originated from a human donor in good health (CMV status not recorded). Some clones in this sample may be carry-over from other donors' samples. CDR3s include the opening cysteine and the closing phenylalanine or tryptophan. Each record gives: V gene, D gene, J gene, clone size, CDR3 DNA, CDR3 protein. D genes are given only for firm matches. Expanded clones get a size class; other rows say once, few or many, or leave the size out.

V gene: TRBV15; D gene: NA; J gene: TRBJ2-3; clone size: NA; CDR3 DNA: TGTGCCACCAGCAGTGTAGGCTTGACAGATACGCAGTATTTT; CDR3 protein: CATSSVGLTDTQYF
V gene: TRBV15; D gene: TRBD2; J gene: TRBJ2-1; clone size: NA; CDR3 DNA: TGTGCCACCAGCAGCGGATCTAGCGGGAGGGACAATGAGCAGTTCTTC; CDR3 protein: CATSSGSSGRDNEQFF
V gene: TRBV12-3/TRBV12-4; D gene: NA; J gene: TRBJ2-5; clone size: NA; CDR3 DNA: TGTGCCAGCAGTCCTACCAGACTAGAAATGACAGAGACCCAGTACTTC; CDR3 protein: CASSPTRLEMTETQYF
V gene: TRBV5-4; D gene: NA; J gene: TRBJ2-7; clone size: NA; CDR3 DNA: TGTGCCAGCAGCTTGGAAACAGGGTCCCACGAGCAGTACTTC; CDR3 protein: CASSLETGSHEQYF
V gene: TRBV4-1; D gene: NA; J gene: TRBJ2-7; clone size: few; CDR3 DNA: TGCGCCAGCAGCCAAGATGCGACTGGGACCTCCTACGAGCAGTACTTC; CDR3 protein: CASSQDATGTSYEQYF
V gene: TRBV14; D gene: NA; J gene: TRBJ1-2; clone size: NA; CDR3 DNA: TGTGCCAGCAGCCAGGTCGGCAGGGGCGGCTACACCTTC; CDR3 protein: CASSQVGRGGYTF
V gene: TRBV29-1; D gene: TRBD1; J gene: TRBJ1-2; clone size: NA; CDR3 DNA: TGCAGCGTTGACGGATGGATGGGACAGGGGAATGACTATGGCTACACCTTC; CDR3 protein: CSVDGWMGQGNDYGYTF
V gene: TRBV6-5; D gene: TRBD2; J gene: TRBJ2-1; clone size: few; CDR3 DNA: TGTGCCAGCAGTTACTCGAATCCCGGGGGGACCTACAATGAGCAGTTCTTC; CDR3 protein: CASSYSNPGGTYNEQFF
V gene: TRBV5-4; D gene: NA; J gene: TRBJ1-6; clone size: NA; CDR3 DNA: TGTGCCAGCAGCTTGATCGGACAGCCTTTATCACCCCTCCACTTT; CDR3 protein: CASSLIGQPLSPLHF
V gene: TRBV11-3; D gene: NA; J gene: TRBJ2-1; clone size: NA; CDR3 DNA: TGTGCCAGCAGACCTAGAGACGGGAGTGATTACAATGAGCAGTTCTTC; CDR3 protein: CASRPRDGSDYNEQFF
V gene: TRBV25-1; D gene: NA; J gene: TRBJ2-7; clone size: few; CDR3 DNA: TGTGCCAGCGAAACTGGAGGGGTCACCTACGAGCAGTACTTC; CDR3 protein: CASETGGVTYEQYF
V gene: TRBV5-6; D gene: NA; J gene: TRBJ1-1; clone size: NA; CDR3 DNA: TGTGCCAGCAGCTTGGGTCGGATAGACCATTTT; CDR3 protein: CASSLGRIDHF
V gene: TRBV10-3; D gene: NA; J gene: TRBJ2-1; clone size: NA; CDR3 DNA: TGTGCCATCAGGGACCAGGGAAGCGGGTTAAGTACAAATGAGCAGTTCTTC; CDR3 protein: CAIRDQGSGLSTNEQFF
V gene: TRBV12-3/TRBV12-4; D gene: TRBD2; J gene: TRBJ2-7; clone size: NA; CDR3 DNA: TGTGCCAGCAGTGTCGGGAGGGTGAGGTACGAGCAGTACTTC; CDR3 protein: CASSVGRVRYEQYF
V gene: TRBV27; D gene: TRBD1; J gene: TRBJ2-3; clone size: few; CDR3 DNA: TGTGCCAGCAGTTTCACAGGGGCGAACACAGATACGCAGTATTTT; CDR3 protein: CASSFTGANTDTQYF
V gene: TRBV24-1; D gene: NA; J gene: TRBJ2-2; clone size: few; CDR3 DNA: TGTGCCACCAGTGGGCGGGCAAACACCGGGGAGCTGTTTTTT; CDR3 protein: CATSGRANTGELFF
V gene: TRBV29-1; D gene: NA; J gene: TRBJ2-1; clone size: NA; CDR3 DNA: TGCAGCGTCGCCGCTAACTACAATGAGCAGTTCTTC; CDR3 protein: CSVAANYNEQFF
V gene: TRBV7-3; D gene: NA; J gene: TRBJ1-2; clone size: NA; CDR3 DNA: TGTGCCAGCAGCCTAATTTTAAGGGATCGGACGGATGGCTACACCTTC; CDR3 protein: CASSLILRDRTDGYTF
V gene: TRBV29-1; D gene: NA; J gene: TRBJ2-1; clone size: few; CDR3 DNA: TGCAGCGTTGAAGGGGAAGTGCGGGGTACCTACAATGAGCAGTTCTTC; CDR3 protein: CSVEGEVRGTYNEQFF
V gene: TRBV2; D gene: NA; J gene: TRBJ1-4; clone size: few; CDR3 DNA: TGTGCCAGCAGAGCCCAGGGTTCCCCTAATGAAAAACTGTTTTTT; CDR3 protein: CASRAQGSPNEKLFF
V gene: TRBV7-8; D gene: NA; J gene: TRBJ2-1; clone size: NA; CDR3 DNA: TGTGCCAGCAGCCCGGGACTGACTCTCACCTACAAGGAGCAGTTCTTC; CDR3 protein: CASSPGLTLTYKEQFF
V gene: TRBV10-3; D gene: TRBD1; J gene: TRBJ1-5; clone size: many; CDR3 DNA: TGTGCCATCAGTGAGAGGACAGGTCGCACGCCCCAGCATTTT; CDR3 protein: CAISERTGRTPQHF
V gene: TRBV7-9; D gene: TRBD2; J gene: TRBJ2-2; clone size: few; CDR3 DNA: TGTGCCAGCAGCAGGACTAGCGGGAGGGCCACCGGGGAGCTGTTTTTT; CDR3 protein: CASSRTSGRATGELFF
V gene: TRBV7-2; D gene: TRBD1; J gene: TRBJ1-1; clone size: many; CDR3 DNA: TGTGCCAGCAGCTCCAGACAGGGTCCCACTGAAGCTTTCTTT; CDR3 protein: CASSSRQGPTEAFF